The following is a T cell receptor beta chain sequence with its context. Its antigen is currently unknown. The record originates from a study of T cell responses to AZD1222 COVID-19 vaccine. Study-wide background: The study pooled second doses at about 4 or about 12 weeks. Study results and caveats: A rise in Spike-specific TCR breadth and depth followed two AZD1222 doses. Nearly half of spike-specific TCRs reportedly go after variant regions that carry no mutations. Sampled repertoires all dated from after the peak T cell response.

The protocol was immunoSEQ multiplex PCR, while the TCRdb copy is restricted to in-frame clones and leaves out a portion. The repertoire holds some 200,000 clones, with about nine tenths as singletons. The CDR3 sequence is 13 residues long. With 6 bases removed from V and 7 bases from J, the gap between germline ends came to 13 bases. The germline V gene has CDR1 SEHNR and CDR2 FQNEAQ (reference sequence). The clonotype originates from an adult in good health. The sample in question was peripheral blood, obtained on day 0 of AZD1222 vaccination. The rearrangement joins TRBV7-9 to TRBJ1-5, with a tentative D call TRBD1 (5 bases). As DNA, the CDR3 is TGTGCCAGCAGTCAAATGCGGGGGCAGCCCCAGCATTTT. It yields the protein CASSQMRGQPQHF.